This T cell receptor (beta chain) emerged from a study of T cells in women clearing cervical HPV infection. Only in-frame clones appear in the TCRdb table, and some are missing; sequencing was by immunoSEQ multiplex PCR. This sample contains tens of thousands of clones. This CDR3 spans 17 amino acids. Germline V gene lookup returns CDR1 KGHSH and CDR2 LQKENI. Turning to this clone: The DNA ends 3 residues before the CDR3 does, and the rest of the CDR3 is filled in from the germline J gene.

Prevalent HPV16 infections were excluded; only incident single HPV16 infections included. This TCR came from a woman aged 18 to 69 with a cervical HPV16 infection that either progressed to CIN3+ or cleared (not recorded which). The J gene is TRBJ1-2, the V gene TRBV18; D gene uncertain. The material sequenced was blood buffy coat. CDR3 DNA (partial): TGTGCCAGCTCACGGGGAGTGTCGGGGAGCTACCTCTACGAC. Translation gives CASSRGVSGSYLYD. Given in full, the CDR3 is CASSRGVSGSYLYDYTF.